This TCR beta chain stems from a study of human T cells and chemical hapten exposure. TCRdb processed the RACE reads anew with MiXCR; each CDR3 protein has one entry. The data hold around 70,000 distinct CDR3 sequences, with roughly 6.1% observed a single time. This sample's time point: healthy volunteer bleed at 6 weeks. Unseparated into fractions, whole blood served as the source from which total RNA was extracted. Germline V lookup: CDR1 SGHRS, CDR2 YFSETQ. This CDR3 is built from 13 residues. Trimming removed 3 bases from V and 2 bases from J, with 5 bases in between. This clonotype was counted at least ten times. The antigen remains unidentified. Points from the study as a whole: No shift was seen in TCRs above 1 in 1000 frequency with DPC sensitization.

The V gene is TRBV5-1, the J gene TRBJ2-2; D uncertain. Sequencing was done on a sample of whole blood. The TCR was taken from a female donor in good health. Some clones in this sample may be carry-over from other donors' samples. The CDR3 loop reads CASSSQNTGELFF. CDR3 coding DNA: TGCGCCAGCAGCTCACAAAACACCGGGGAGCTGTTTTTT.